A single TCR beta chain is shown here with its context. The entry originates in a study of blood T cell repertoires in COVID-19. Whole-study context: COVID-19 samples collected from the United States, Italy and Spain covered acute and convalescent phases. The cDNA or gDNA used as material had been derived from T cells, B-cell-depleted T cells, or PBMCs.

In the original workflow: Researchers report that nucleated cell counts were estimated from reference gene primer amplification. Assay used: immunoSEQ multiplex PCR; TCRdb lists only in-frame clones, some missing. That table supplies the V and J calls and clone size; D and trimming were determined from the DNA. Of 140,000 or so clones listed, approximately 83% are singletons. CDR1 and CDR2 (germline): SGHDT, YYEEEE. This CDR3 comprises 16 residues. With V trimmed by 0 bases and J by 6 bases, 6 bases remained unmatched. The chain is built from TRBV5-6 and TRBJ1-4; 9 nucleotides align to TRBD1. The TCR comes from a woman older than 75 with acute or convalescent COVID-19. Material: peripheral blood. CDR3 bases: TGTGCCAGCAGCTTGGCCTTCGGACAGGGGTATGAAAAACTGTTTTTT. Translation gives CASSLAFGQGYEKLFF.